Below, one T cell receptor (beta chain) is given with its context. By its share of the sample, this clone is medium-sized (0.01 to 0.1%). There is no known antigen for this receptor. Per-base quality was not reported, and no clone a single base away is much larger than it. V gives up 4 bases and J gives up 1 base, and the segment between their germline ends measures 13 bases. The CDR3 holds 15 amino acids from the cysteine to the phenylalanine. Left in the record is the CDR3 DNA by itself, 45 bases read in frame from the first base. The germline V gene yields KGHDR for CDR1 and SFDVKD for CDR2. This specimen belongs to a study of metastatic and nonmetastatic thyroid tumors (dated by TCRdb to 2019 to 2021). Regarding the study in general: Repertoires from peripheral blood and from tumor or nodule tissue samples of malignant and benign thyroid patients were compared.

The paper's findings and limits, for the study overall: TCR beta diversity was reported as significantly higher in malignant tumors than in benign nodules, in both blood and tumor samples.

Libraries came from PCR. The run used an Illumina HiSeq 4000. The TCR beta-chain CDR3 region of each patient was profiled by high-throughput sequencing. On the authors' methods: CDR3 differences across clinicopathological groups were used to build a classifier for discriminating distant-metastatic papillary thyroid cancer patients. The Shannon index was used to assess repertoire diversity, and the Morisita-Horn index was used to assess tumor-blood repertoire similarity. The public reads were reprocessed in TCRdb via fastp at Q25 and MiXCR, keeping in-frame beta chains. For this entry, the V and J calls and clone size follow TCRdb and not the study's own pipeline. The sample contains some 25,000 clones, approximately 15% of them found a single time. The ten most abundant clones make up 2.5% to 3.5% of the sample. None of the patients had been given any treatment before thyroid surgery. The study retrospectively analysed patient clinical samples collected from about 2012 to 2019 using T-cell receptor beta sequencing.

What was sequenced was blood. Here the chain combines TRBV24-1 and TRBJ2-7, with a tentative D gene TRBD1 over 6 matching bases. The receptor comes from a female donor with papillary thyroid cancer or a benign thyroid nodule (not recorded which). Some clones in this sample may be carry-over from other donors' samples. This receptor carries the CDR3 CATSDAGTLSYEQYF. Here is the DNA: TGTGCCACCAGTGACGCCGGGACACTATCCTACGAGCAGTACTTC.